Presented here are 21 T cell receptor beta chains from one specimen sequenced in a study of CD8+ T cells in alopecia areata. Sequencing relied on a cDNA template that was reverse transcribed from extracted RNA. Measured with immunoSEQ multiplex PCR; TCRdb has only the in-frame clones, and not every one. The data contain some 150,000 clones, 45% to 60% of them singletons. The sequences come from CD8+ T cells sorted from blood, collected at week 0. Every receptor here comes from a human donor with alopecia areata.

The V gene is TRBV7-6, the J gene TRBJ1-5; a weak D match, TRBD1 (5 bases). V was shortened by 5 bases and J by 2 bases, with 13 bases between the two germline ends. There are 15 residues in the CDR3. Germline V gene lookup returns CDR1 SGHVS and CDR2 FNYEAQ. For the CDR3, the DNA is TGTGCCAGCAGCCCCTTCACAGGAGGCAATCAGCCCCAGCATTTT. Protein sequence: CASSPFTGGNQPQHF.

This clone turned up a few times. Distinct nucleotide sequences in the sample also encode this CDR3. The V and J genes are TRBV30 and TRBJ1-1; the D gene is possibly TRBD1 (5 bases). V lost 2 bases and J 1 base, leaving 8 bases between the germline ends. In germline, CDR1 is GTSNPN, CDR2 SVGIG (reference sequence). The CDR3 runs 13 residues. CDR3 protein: CAWSPQGNTEAFF. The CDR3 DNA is TGTGCCTGGAGTCCCCAGGGGAACACTGAAGCTTTCTTT.

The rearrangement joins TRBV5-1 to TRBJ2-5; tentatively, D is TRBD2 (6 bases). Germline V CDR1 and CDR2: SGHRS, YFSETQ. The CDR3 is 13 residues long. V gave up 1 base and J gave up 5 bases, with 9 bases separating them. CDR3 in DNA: TGCGCCAGCAGCTTGTCGGGGGTGGAGACCCAGTACTTC. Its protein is CASSLSGVETQYF.

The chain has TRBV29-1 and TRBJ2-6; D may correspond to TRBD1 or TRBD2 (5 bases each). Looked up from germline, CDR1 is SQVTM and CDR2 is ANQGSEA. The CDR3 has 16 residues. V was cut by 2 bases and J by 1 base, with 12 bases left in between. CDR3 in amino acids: CSVEMGESSGANVLTF. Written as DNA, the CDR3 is TGCAGCGTTGAAATGGGGGAGTCTTCTGGGGCCAACGTCCTGACTTTC. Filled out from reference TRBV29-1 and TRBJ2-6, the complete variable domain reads SAVISQKPSRDICQRGTSLTIQCQVDSQVTMMFWYRQQPGQSLTLIATANQGSEATYESGFVIDKFPISRPNLTFSTLTVSNMSPEDSSIYLCSVEMGESSGANVLTFGAGSRLTVL.

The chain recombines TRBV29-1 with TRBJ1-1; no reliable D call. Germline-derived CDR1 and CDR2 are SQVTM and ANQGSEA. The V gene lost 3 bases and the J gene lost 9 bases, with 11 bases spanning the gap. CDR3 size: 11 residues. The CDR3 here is CSVDTGSQAFF. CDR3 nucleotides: TGCAGCGTTGATACGGGCAGCCAAGCTTTCTTT.

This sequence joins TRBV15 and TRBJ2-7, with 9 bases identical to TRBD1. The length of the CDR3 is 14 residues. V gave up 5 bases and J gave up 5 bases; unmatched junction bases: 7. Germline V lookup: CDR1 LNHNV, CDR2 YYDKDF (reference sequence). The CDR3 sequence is CATSWGQGFNEQYF. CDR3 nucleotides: TGTGCCACCAGCTGGGGACAGGGATTCAACGAGCAGTACTTC.

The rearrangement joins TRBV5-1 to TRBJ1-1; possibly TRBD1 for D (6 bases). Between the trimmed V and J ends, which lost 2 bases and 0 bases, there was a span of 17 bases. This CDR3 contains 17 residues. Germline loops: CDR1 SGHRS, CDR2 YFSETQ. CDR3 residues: CASSLYRQEAMNTEAFF. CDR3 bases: TGCGCCAGCAGCTTATACAGACAGGAGGCCATGAACACTGAAGCTTTCTTT.

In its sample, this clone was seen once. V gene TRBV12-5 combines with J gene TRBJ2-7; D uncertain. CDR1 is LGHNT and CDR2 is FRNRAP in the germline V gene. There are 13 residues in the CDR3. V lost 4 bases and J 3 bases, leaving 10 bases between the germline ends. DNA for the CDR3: TGTGCTAGTGGTTCCACGAACGGCTACGAGCAGTACTTC. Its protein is CASGSTNGYEQYF.

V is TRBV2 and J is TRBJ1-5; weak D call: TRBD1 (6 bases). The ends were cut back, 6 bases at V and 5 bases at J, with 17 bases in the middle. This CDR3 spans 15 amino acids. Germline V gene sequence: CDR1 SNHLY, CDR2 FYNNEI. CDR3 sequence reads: CASRTAQGTDQPQHF. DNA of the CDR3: TGTGCCAGCAGGACGGCGCAGGGGACGGATCAGCCCCAGCATTTT.

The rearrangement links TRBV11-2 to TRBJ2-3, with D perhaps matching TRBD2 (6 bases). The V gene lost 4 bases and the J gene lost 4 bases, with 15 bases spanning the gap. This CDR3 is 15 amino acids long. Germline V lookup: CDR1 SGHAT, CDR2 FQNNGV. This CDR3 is CASSSATSNADTQYF. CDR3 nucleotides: TGTGCCAGCAGCTCCGCGACTAGTAACGCAGATACGCAGTATTTT.

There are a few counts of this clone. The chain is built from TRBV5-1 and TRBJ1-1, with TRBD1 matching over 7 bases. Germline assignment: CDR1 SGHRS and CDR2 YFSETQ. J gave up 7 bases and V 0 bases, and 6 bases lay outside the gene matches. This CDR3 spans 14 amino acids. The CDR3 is CASSLEGTDLEAFF. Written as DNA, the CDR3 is TGCGCCAGCAGCTTGGAAGGGACAGACCTTGAAGCTTTCTTT.

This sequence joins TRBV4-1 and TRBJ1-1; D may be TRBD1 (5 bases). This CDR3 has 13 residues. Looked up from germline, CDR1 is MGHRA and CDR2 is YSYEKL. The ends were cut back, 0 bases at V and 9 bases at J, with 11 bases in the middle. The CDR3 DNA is TGCGCCAGCAGCCAAGAACAGACAGCAAAAGCTTTCTTT. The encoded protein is CASSQEQTAKAFF.

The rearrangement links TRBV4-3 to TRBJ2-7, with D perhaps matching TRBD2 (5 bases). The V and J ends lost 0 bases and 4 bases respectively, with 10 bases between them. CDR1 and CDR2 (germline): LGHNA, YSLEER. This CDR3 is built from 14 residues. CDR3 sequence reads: CASSQEAEKYEQYF. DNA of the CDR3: TGCGCCAGCAGCCAAGAAGCGGAAAAGTACGAGCAGTACTTC.

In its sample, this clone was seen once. The CDR3 coding sequence is TGCGCCAGCAGCTTGGCCGCAGGGTCTGGGTACAATGAGCAGTTCTTC. It yields the protein CASSLAAGSGYNEQFF. The gene calls are TRBV5-1 and TRBJ2-1, with D possibly matching TRBD1 (5 bases). Germline V lookup: CDR1 SGHRS, CDR2 YFSETQ. The CDR3 sequence is 16 residues long. V lost 0 bases to trimming and J lost 4 bases, with 14 bases between them.

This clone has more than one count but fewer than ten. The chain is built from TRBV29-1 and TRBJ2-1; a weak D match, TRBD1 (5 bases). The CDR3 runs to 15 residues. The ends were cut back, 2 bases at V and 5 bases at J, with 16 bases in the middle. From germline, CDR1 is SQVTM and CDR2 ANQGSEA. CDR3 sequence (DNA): TGCAGCGTTGAATCTCGCCAGGGATTCGACAATGAGCAGTTCTTC. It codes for CSVESRQGFDNEQFF.

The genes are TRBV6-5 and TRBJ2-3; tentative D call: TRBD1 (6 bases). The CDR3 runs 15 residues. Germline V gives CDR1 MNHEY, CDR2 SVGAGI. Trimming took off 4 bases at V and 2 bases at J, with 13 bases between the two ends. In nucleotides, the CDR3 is TGTGCCAGCAGTTCTACAGGGCTTCTCACAGATACGCAGTATTTT. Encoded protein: CASSSTGLLTDTQYF.

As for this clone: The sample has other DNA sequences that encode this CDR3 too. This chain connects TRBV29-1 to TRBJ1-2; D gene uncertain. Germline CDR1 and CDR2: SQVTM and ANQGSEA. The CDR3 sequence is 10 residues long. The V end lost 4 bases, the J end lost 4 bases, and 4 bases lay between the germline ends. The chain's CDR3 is CSVGGYGYTF. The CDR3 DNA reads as TGCAGCGTTGGGGGCTATGGCTACACCTTC.

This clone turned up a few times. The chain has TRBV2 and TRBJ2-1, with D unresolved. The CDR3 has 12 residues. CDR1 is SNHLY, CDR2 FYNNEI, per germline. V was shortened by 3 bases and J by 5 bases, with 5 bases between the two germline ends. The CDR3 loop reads CASSDTNNEQFF. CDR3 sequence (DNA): TGTGCCAGCAGTGATACAAACAATGAGCAGTTCTTC.

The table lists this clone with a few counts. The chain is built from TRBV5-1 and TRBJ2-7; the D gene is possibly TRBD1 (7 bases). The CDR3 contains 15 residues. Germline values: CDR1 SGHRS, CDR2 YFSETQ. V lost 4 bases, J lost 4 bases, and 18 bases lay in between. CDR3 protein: CASSGGTELVYEQYF. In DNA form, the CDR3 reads TGCGCCAGCAGCGGAGGGACAGAGCTAGTTTACGAGCAGTACTTC.

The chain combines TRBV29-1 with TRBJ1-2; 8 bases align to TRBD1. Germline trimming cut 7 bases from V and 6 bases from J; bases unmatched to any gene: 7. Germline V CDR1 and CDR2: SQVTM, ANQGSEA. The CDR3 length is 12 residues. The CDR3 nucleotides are TGCAGCGCTCCTGGACAGGGTGATGGCTACACCTTC. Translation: CSAPGQGDGYTF.

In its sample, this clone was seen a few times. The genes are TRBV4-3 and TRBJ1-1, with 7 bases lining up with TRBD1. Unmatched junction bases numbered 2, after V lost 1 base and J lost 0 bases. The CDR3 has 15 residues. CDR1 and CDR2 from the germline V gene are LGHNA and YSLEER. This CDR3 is CASSQVTGLNTEAFF. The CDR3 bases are TGCGCCAGCAGCCAAGTGACAGGGTTGAACACTGAAGCTTTCTTT.